These 24 T cell receptor beta chains came from one sample sequenced in a study of cytomegalovirus exposure and HLA in healthy donors. Produced via immunoSEQ multiplex PCR; TCRdb's table is partial and in-frame only. This sample has 200,000 to 250,000 clones, with around 87% found just once. Sequencing was performed on PBMCs. These receptors were collected from a woman aged 18-29 years in good health and CMV-seropositive.

This clone was seen once. V is TRBV28 and J is TRBJ2-6; 7 bases align to TRBD1. CDR3 length: 16 amino acids. From germline, CDR1 is MDHEN and CDR2 SYDVKM. Trimming cost V 8 bases and J 0 bases; bases outside gene matches: 7. As DNA, the CDR3 is TGTGCCAGCGGGGACAGAGAATACTCTGGGGCCAACGTCCTGACTTTC. This sequence encodes CASGDREYSGANVLTF.

CDR3 residues: CASSLRTGGGTGELFF. The CDR3 DNA is TGCGCCAGCAGCTTGCGCACAGGGGGCGGCACCGGGGAGCTGTTTTTT. The gene calls are TRBV5-1 and TRBJ2-2, with 9 bases matching TRBD1. The CDR3 contains 16 residues. The V gene end was trimmed by 1 base and the J gene end by 4 bases; junction bases not matched to a gene: 5. The germline V gene has CDR1 SGHRS and CDR2 YFSETQ.

V gene TRBV27 combines with J gene TRBJ2-5; D might be TRBD1 (6 bases). The V end was cut by 2 bases, the J end by 5 bases, with 18 bases between. Germline values: CDR1 MNHEY, CDR2 SMNVEV (reference sequence). This CDR3 is built from 16 residues. CDR3 loop: CASSLRGYRAGETQYF. The CDR3 DNA reads TGTGCCAGCAGTTTACGGGGATACAGGGCCGGGGAGACCCAGTACTTC.

CDR3 region: CASALLAGYTDTQYF. The CDR3 coding sequence is TGTGCTAGTGCCCTCCTCGCAGGGTATACAGATACGCAGTATTTT. This chain connects TRBV12-5 to TRBJ2-3; D possibly corresponds to TRBD1 (5 bases). The CDR3 is 15 amino acids. V lost 7 bases and J lost 3, with 17 bases in between. CDR1 and CDR2 (germline): LGHNT, FRNRAP. Drawing the rest from reference TRBV12-5 and TRBJ2-3, the complete variable domain is DARVTQTPRHKVTEMGQEVTMRCQPILGHNTVFWYRQTMMQGLELLAYFRNRAPLDDSGMPKDRFSAEMPDATLATLKIQPSEPRDSAVYFCASALLAGYTDTQYFGPGTRLTVL.

The chain joins TRBV4-1 to TRBJ2-7; D unresolved. Germline V CDR1 and CDR2: MGHRA, YSYEKL. Deletions cut 1 base from V and 6 bases from J, with 13 bases between. The CDR3 extends over 14 amino acids. CDR3 residues: CASSQVRGEREQYF. As DNA, the CDR3 is TGCGCCAGCAGCCAAGTTCGCGGAGAGCGCGAGCAGTACTTC.

In DNA form, the CDR3 reads TGCGCCAGCACCGGGGGGCGCAATGAGCAGTTCTTC. Amino acid sequence: CASTGGRNEQFF. The chain combines TRBV5-1 with TRBJ2-1; a possible D gene is TRBD2 (7 bases). Germline values: CDR1 SGHRS, CDR2 YFSETQ. The CDR3 consists of 12 residues. Between the trimmed V and J ends, which lost 6 bases and 6 bases, there was a span of 10 bases.

The V call is TRBV2, the J call TRBJ2-1; weak D call: TRBD1 (5 bases). The V gene lost 7 bases and the J gene lost 1 base, with 11 bases spanning the gap. The CDR3 runs to 14 residues. Germline CDR1 is SNHLY and CDR2 is FYNNEI. The CDR3 bases are TGTGCCAGCACCAGGGATAGATCCTACAATGAGCAGTTCTTC. Protein product: CASTRDRSYNEQFF.

V usage is TRBV14 and J usage is TRBJ2-7; no clear D. The CDR3 consists of 15 residues. CDR1 is SGHDN and CDR2 is FVKESK in the germline V gene. V was pared by 2 bases and J by 2 bases, with 13 bases between. CDR3 sequence reads: CASSQIGQAPYEQYF. DNA for the CDR3: TGTGCCAGCAGCCAAATAGGCCAGGCCCCCTACGAGCAGTACTTC.

The chain is built from TRBV25-1 and TRBJ2-1, with 9 bases that match TRBD2. The germline V gene encodes CDR1 MGHDK and CDR2 SYGVNS. The CDR3 spans 15 residues. After removal of 4 bases from V and 6 bases from J, the junction contained 7 bases not matched to a gene. The CDR3 spells CASSGGREGPNEQFF. CDR3 nucleotides: TGTGCCAGCAGTGGGGGGCGGGAGGGCCCCAATGAGCAGTTCTTC.

The V gene is TRBV4-1, the J gene TRBJ1-1; 7 bases align to TRBD1. V lost 7 bases and J lost 1; bases outside the gene matches: 3. The CDR3 covers 13 residues. Looked up from germline, CDR1 is MGHRA and CDR2 is YSYEKL. This CDR3 reads CASNRGGNTEAFF. CDR3 nucleotide sequence: TGCGCCAGCAACAGGGGCGGGAACACTGAAGCTTTCTTT.

The chain combines TRBV5-1 with TRBJ2-1, with D maybe TRBD2 (5 bases). V lost 2 bases to trimming and J lost 7 bases, with 16 bases between them. Germline values: CDR1 SGHRS, CDR2 YFSETQ. The CDR3 is made up of 15 amino acids. The CDR3 spells CASSFTPGSGNEQFF. For the CDR3, the DNA is TGCGCCAGCAGCTTTACTCCCGGGTCGGGAAATGAGCAGTTCTTC.

The genes are TRBV28 and TRBJ2-2, with D tentatively TRBD1 (6 bases). Germline CDR1 reads MDHEN; CDR2 reads SYDVKM. Trimming removed 5 bases at V and 7 bases at J, with 29 bases between. The CDR3 spans 19 residues. This chain's CDR3 is CASSEYRVKLPRGIGELFF. The CDR3 DNA reads TGTGCCAGCAGTGAATACAGGGTTAAGCTCCCTAGAGGCATCGGGGAGCTGTTTTTT.

V is TRBV6-6 and J is TRBJ1-2, with TRBD1 matching 7 bases. This CDR3 comprises 16 residues. Germline V gives CDR1 MNHNY, CDR2 SVGAGI (reference sequence). The ends lost 0 bases at V and 0 bases at J; junction bases unmatched: 4. The CDR3 protein is CASSYSGDRANYGYTF. CDR3 DNA: TGTGCCAGCAGTTACTCGGGGGACAGAGCTAACTATGGCTACACCTTC.

The V and J genes are TRBV7-9 and TRBJ1-1; tentatively, D is TRBD1 (5 bases). V was shortened by 4 bases and J by 0 bases, with 12 bases between the two germline ends. The germline V gene encodes CDR1 SEHNR and CDR2 FQNEAQ (reference sequence). There are 15 residues in the CDR3. Here the CDR3 DNA reads TGTGCCAGCAGCTCCACGGGACTCATGAACACTGAAGCTTTCTTT. This encodes CASSSTGLMNTEAFF.

The gene calls are TRBV5-1 and TRBJ1-1; no definite D call. The CDR3 has 12 amino acids. V lost 0 bases and J 5 bases, leaving 5 bases between the germline ends. Looked up from germline, CDR1 is SGHRS and CDR2 is YFSETQ. CDR3 nucleotide sequence: TGCGCCAGCAGCTTGGACCGGACTGAAGCTTTCTTT. Its protein product is CASSLDRTEAFF. Combining the CDR3 with reference TRBV5-1 and TRBJ1-1 gives the whole variable domain KAGVTQTPRYLIKTRGQQVTLSCSPISGHRSVSWYQQTPGQGLQFLFEYFSETQRNKGNFPGRFSGRQFSNSRSEMNVSTLELGDSALYLCASSLDRTEAFFGQGTRLTVV.

The chain uses TRBV29-1 and TRBJ2-1; D is possibly TRBD2 (7 bases). Trimming took off 4 bases at V and 5 bases at J, with 12 bases between the two ends. The CDR3 loop spans 13 amino acids. Germline CDR1 is SQVTM and CDR2 is ANQGSEA. The chain's CDR3 is CSVGGGADNEQFF. The CDR3 DNA follows: TGCAGCGTTGGGGGGGGCGCGGACAATGAGCAGTTCTTC.

The chain joins TRBV6-1 to TRBJ2-7; 8 bases map to TRBD1. Germline CDR1 is MNHNS and CDR2 is SASEGT. CDR3 length equals 14 residues. V dropped 7 bases and J dropped 2; count of bases not matched to a gene: 7. The CDR3 reads CASTSPGQAYEQYF. The DNA for the CDR3 is TGTGCCAGCACTTCCCCGGGACAGGCCTACGAGCAGTACTTC.

The CDR3 reads CSATARREQFF. CDR3 DNA: TGCAGTGCTACGGCTAGACGGGAGCAGTTCTTC. V gene TRBV20-1 combines with J gene TRBJ2-1; no definite D call. Germline V gene lookup returns CDR1 DFQATT and CDR2 SNEGSKA (reference sequence). Trimming left V 4 bases short and J 10 bases short, with 11 bases between. CDR3 size: 11 residues.

The V and J genes are TRBV6-1 and TRBJ1-2, with TRBD1 as a possible D gene (6 bases). Germline V gene lookup returns CDR1 MNHNS and CDR2 SASEGT. CDR3 length: 13 residues. Trimming left V 1 base short and J 4 bases short, with 7 bases between. CDR3 sequence (DNA): TGTGCCAGCAGTGAAGGAGGGGGCTATGGCTACACCTTC. Protein: CASSEGGGYGYTF.

The genes are TRBV27 and TRBJ2-7; the D is unclear. This CDR3 spans 15 amino acids. V lost 0 bases and J lost 4, with 13 bases in between. Germline loops: CDR1 MNHEY, CDR2 SMNVEV (reference sequence). CDR3 in amino acids: CASSLSVGLRYEQYF. CDR3 DNA: TGTGCCAGCAGTTTATCGGTGGGTTTGAGGTACGAGCAGTACTTC.

The chain has TRBV5-1 and TRBJ2-1, with a possible D match to TRBD2 (6 bases). V lost 0 bases, J lost 7 bases, and 14 bases lay in between. The V gene's germline CDR1 is SGHRS and CDR2 YFSETQ. The CDR3 length is 15 residues. This CDR3 is CASSLEGTGGNEQFF. The CDR3 region has the DNA TGCGCCAGCAGCTTGGAAGGTACTGGAGGGAATGAGCAGTTCTTC.

The chain uses TRBV7-8 and TRBJ2-1; 11 nucleotides align to TRBD2. The CDR3 consists of 15 residues. Germline lookup yields CDR1 SGHVS and CDR2 FQNEAQ. J gave up 5 bases and V 5 bases, and 5 bases lay outside the gene matches. The CDR3 loop reads CASSLRGLADNEQFF. DNA of the CDR3: TGTGCCAGCAGCCTCCGGGGACTAGCGGACAATGAGCAGTTCTTC. Full variable domain (remainder filled in from reference TRBV7-8 and TRBJ2-1): GAGVSQSPRYKVAKRGQDVALRCDPISGHVSLFWYQQALGQGPEFLTYFQNEAQLDKSGLPSDRFFAERPEGSVSTLKIQRTQQEDSAVYLCASSLRGLADNEQFFGPGTRLTVL.

The rearrangement joins TRBV6-6 to TRBJ2-5; 8 positions match TRBD2. With 10 bases clipped from V and 5 bases from J, the junction kept 12 bases outside the gene matches. The CDR3 is made up of 14 amino acids. The germline V gene has CDR1 MNHNY and CDR2 SVGAGI (reference sequence). CDR3 amino acids: CATRGAGGQETQYF. CDR3 sequence (DNA): TGTGCCACCCGGGGGGCGGGGGGCCAGGAGACCCAGTACTTC.

V usage is TRBV12-5 and J usage is TRBJ2-7, with a tentative D call TRBD2 (6 bases). V lost 0 bases and J 4 bases, leaving 28 bases between the germline ends. This CDR3 comprises 20 residues. CDR1 LGHNT and CDR2 FRNRAP come from the germline V gene. CDR3 protein: CASGLVKMVGRDRLDYEQYF. The DNA for the CDR3 is TGTGCTAGTGGTTTGGTAAAGATGGTGGGGCGGGACCGACTTGATTACGAGCAGTACTTC.